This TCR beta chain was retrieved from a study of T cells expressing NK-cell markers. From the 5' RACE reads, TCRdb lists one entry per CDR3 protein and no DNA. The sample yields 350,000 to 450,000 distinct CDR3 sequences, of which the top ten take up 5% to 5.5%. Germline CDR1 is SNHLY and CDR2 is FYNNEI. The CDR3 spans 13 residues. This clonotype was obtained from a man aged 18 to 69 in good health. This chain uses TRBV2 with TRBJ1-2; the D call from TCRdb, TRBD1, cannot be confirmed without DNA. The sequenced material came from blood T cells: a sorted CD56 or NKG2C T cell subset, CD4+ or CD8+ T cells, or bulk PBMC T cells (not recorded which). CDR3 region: CASSPPTEFGYTF.